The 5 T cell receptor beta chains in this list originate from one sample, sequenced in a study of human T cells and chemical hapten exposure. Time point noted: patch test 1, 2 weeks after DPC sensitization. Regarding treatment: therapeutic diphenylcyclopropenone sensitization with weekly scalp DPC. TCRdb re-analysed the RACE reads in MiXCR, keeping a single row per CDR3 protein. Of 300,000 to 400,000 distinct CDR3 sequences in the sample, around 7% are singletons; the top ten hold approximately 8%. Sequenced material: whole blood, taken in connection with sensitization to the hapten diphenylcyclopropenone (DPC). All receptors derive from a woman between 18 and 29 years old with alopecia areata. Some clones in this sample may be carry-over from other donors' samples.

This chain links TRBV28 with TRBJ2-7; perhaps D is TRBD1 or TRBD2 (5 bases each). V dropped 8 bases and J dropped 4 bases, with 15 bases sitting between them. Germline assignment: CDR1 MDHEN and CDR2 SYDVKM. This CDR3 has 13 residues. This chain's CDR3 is CASEAGSPYEQYF. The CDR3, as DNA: TGTGCCAGCGAAGCAGGGAGCCCGTACGAGCAGTACTTC.

The CDR3 loop is CASSLSPGASFYTF. The CDR3 DNA sequence: TGTGCCAGCAGCTTAAGTCCGGGAGCTAGTTTCTACACCTTC. V is TRBV7-2 and J is TRBJ1-2; D gene ambiguous. Germline V gene sequence: CDR1 SGHTA, CDR2 FQGNSA. V dropped 2 bases and J dropped 10 bases, with 17 bases sitting between them. The CDR3 is 14 amino acids. Based on the CDR3 plus reference TRBV7-2 and TRBJ1-2, the full variable domain is GAGVSQSPSNKVTEKGKDVELRCDPISGHTALYWYRQSLGQGLEFLIYFQGNSAPDKSGLPSDRFSAERTGGSVSTLTIQRTQQEDSAVYLCASSLSPGASFYTFGSGTRLTVV.

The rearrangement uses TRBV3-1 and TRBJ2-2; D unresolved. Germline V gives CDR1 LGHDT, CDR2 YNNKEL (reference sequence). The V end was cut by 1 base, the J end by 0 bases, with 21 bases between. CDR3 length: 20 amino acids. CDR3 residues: CASSQVLAGGRPANTGELFF. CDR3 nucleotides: TGTGCCAGCAGCCAAGTTTTGGCCGGTGGTCGGCCCGCGAACACCGGGGAGCTGTTTTTT. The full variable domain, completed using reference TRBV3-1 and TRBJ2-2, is DTAVSQTPKYLVTQMGNDKSIKCEQNLGHDTMYWYKQDSKKFLKIMFSYNNKELIINETVPNRFSPKSPDKAHLNLHINSLELGDSAVYFCASSQVLAGGRPANTGELFFGEGSRLTVL.

The CDR3 sequence is CSVEGIAGCNEQFF. The CDR3 nucleotides are TGCAGCGTTGAAGGGATAGCGGGGTGCAATGAGCAGTTCTTC. The J gene is TRBJ2-1, the V gene TRBV29-1; 8 nucleotides align to TRBD2. J was trimmed by 6 bases and V by 1 base; bases with no gene match: 5. This CDR3 has 14 residues. Per the germline V gene, CDR1 is SQVTM and CDR2 is ANQGSEA.

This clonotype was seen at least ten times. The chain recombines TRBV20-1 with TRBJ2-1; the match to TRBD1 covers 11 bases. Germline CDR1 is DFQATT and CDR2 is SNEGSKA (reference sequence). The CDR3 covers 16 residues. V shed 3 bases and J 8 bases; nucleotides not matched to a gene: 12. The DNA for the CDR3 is TGCAGTGCTAGCGGTGGACAGGGGGCCGGCTTGGATGAGCAGTTCTTC. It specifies CSASGGQGAGLDEQFF.